This paragraph reports one TCR beta chain. This record belongs to a study of T-cell memory formation after mild COVID-19. TCRdb redid the calling of the 5' RACE reads with MiXCR, one entry per CDR3 protein. The sample comprises around 450,000 distinct CDR3 sequences, roughly 24% of which are singletons, and 7.5% to 10% rests with the top ten. Material: PBMCs or a T cell subset sorted from them (not recorded which). The sequence came from an adult woman who had mild COVID-19 (a few samples of this study predate the infection). Cell type and time point are not known.

In DNA form, the CDR3 reads TGTGCCAGCAGCGTAGACCACAGGAACGGGTATGACGAGCAGTACTTC. Its translation: CASSVDHRNGYDEQYF. The chain combines TRBV9 with TRBJ2-7; a possible D gene is TRBD1 (5 bases). Deletions cut 0 bases from V and 5 bases from J, with 18 bases between. The CDR3 spans 16 residues. Germline V gene sequence: CDR1 SGDLS, CDR2 YYNGEE.